This paragraph reports one T cell receptor (beta chain). Its antigen remains unidentified. This record belongs to a study of CXCR3-negative and CXCR3-positive naive CD8 T cells. This CDR3 contains 15 residues. CDR1 and CDR2 (germline): MDHEN, SYDVKM. Carrying UMI labels, the TRB cDNA libraries were prepared through 5' RACE. TCRdb reprocessed the 5' RACE reads; each CDR3 protein has one entry and no DNA is given. The repertoire table contains about 90,000 distinct CDR3 sequences. Whole-study results and caveats: Unlike memory cells, which differed, naive CXCR3-negative and CXCR3-positive cells had similar TRBV-TRBJ usage. CXCR3-positive naive cells had more hydrophobic TRB CDR3s than CXCR3-negative naive cells.

The J gene is TRBJ1-4, the V gene TRBV28; as DNA is missing, the TRBD1 call by TCRdb cannot be tested. The TCR sequence derives from a human donor in good health. Some clones in this sample may be carry-over from other donors' samples. Material for sequencing was naive CXCR3+ CD8+ T cells from blood. Subset specified: CD45RO-CCR7+CD27+CD95- naive CD8+ T cells expressing CXCR3 (TNR3+). The CDR3 spells CASSLSRDGFEKLFF.